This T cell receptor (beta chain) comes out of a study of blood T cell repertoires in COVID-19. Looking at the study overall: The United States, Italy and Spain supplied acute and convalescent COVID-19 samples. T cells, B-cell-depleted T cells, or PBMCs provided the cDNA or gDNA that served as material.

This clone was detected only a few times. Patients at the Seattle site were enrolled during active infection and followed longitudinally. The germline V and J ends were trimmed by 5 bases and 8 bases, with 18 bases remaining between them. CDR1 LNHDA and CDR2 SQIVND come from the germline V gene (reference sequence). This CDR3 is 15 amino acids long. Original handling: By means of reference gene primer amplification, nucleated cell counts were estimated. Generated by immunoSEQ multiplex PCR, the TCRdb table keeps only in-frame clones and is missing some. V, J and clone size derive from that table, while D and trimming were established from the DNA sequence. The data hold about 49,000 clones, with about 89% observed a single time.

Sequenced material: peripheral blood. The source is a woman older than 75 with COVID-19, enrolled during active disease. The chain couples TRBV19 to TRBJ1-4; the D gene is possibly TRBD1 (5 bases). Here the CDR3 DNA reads TGTGCCAGTAGTGCACGACAGTTACCCAGGGAAAAACTGTTTTTT. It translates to CASSARQLPREKLFF. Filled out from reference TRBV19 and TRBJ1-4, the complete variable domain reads DGGITQSPKYLFRKEGQNVTLSCEQNLNHDAMYWYRQDPGQGLRLIYYSQIVNDFQKGDIAEGYSVSREKKESFPLTVTSAQKNPTAFYLCASSARQLPREKLFFGSGTQLSVL.